The table lists the clone carrying this T cell receptor beta chain with many counts. This sample was included in a study of early T cells in non-severe SARS-CoV-2 infection. Study information: Unpaired chains resulted from sequencing bulk RNA of unsorted whole blood.

TCRdb passed the 5' RACE reads through MiXCR, listing each CDR3 protein once. The sample holds roughly 70,000 distinct CDR3 sequences, approximately 13% seen once. Germline CDR1 reads SGHTA; CDR2 reads FQGNSA. The ends lost 5 bases at V and 7 bases at J; junction bases unmatched: 11. The length of the CDR3 is 15 residues. Input material: whole blood. The chain employs TRBV7-2 and TRBJ2-7; 10 nucleotides align to TRBD2. This TCR came from an adult who was a healthcare worker with PCR-confirmed SARS-CoV-2 infection or an uninfected control (not recorded which). The CDR3 nucleotides are TGTGCCAGCAGCGCTACTAGCGGGGCAGGTCGGGAGCAGTACTTC. It encodes CASSATSGAGREQYF.